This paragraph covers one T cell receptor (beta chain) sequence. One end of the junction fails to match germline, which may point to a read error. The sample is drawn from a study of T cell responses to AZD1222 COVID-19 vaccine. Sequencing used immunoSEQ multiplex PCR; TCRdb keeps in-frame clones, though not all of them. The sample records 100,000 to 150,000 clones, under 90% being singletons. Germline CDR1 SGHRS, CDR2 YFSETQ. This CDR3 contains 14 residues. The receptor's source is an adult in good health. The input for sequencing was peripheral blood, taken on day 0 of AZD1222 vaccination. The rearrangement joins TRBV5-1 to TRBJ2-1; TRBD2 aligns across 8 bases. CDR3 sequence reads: CARSPGGGYNEQFF. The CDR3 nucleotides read TGCGCCCGCAGCCCGGGGGGGGGATACAATGAGCAGTTCTTC.